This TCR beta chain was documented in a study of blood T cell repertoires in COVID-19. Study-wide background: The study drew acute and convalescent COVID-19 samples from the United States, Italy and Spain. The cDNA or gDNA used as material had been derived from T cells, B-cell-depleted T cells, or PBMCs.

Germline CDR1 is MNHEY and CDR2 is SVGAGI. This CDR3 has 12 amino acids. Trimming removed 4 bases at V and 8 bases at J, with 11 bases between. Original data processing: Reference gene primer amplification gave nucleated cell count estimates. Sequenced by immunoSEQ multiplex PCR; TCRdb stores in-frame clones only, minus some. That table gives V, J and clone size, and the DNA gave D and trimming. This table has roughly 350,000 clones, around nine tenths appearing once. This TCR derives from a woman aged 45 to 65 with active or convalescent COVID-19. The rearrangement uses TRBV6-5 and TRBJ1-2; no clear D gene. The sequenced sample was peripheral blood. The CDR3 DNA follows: TGTGCCAGCAGTTTTGCAGGCGACGGCTACACCTTC. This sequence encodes CASSFAGDGYTF.